Included here is one TCR beta chain sequence, with context. Antigen: not known. The data derive from a study of T cell repertoires in cytomegalovirus infection. Whole-study context: Public TCR beta signatures provided an indication of both CMV infection and a matching HLA type.

Study-wide findings and caveats: Ex vivo, HLA-C-restricted CMV-specific TCR beta clonotypes prevailed over the rest of the response. The cumulative frequency of public TCR beta families identified carriers of CMV plus the relevant HLA.

The CDR3 loop spans 12 amino acids. J was trimmed by 8 bases and V by 7 bases; bases with no gene match: 7. One entry per CDR3 protein, called by TCRdb with MiXCR from the reads. The sample has about 440,000 distinct CDR3 sequences, roughly a third seen once. The TCR was taken from a human donor in good health (CMV status not recorded). Some clones in this sample may be carry-over from other donors' samples. What was sequenced was PBMCs. The rearrangement joins TRBV12-3 or TRBV12-4 to TRBJ1-2; 7 nucleotides match TRBD1. DNA for the CDR3: TGTGCCAGCAATACAGGGGTTTACGGCTACACCTTC. Its translation is CASNTGVYGYTF.